These 10 T cell receptor beta chains originate from one sample sequenced in a study of spatial heterogeneity in lung cancer. Sample time point: sample taken at primary tumor resection. No cells were sorted before sequencing. The whole RNA sequenced was extracted from tumor, nontumor lung or frozen PBMC. MiXCR, run by TCRdb on the 5' RACE reads, gives a single entry per CDR3 protein. The sample comprises 75,000 to 85,000 distinct CDR3 sequences, approximately 21% of which are singletons, and around 6.6% rests with the top ten. The source material was PBMCs, sampled at surgery. The origin of the receptors is a male donor with early-stage non-small cell lung cancer.

V and J are TRBV5-5 and TRBJ1-1, with 10 bases that match TRBD1. Germline V gene data show CDR1 as SGHKS and CDR2 as YYEKEE (reference sequence). V gave up 4 bases and J gave up 2 bases; unmatched junction bases: 5. There are 15 residues in the CDR3. The CDR3 is CASSGTGATNTEAFF. CDR3 nucleotides: TGTGCCAGCAGCGGGACAGGGGCGACAAACACTGAAGCTTTCTTT.

The chain employs TRBV12-3 or TRBV12-4 and TRBJ1-3; a possible D gene is TRBD1 (5 bases). There are 15 residues in the CDR3. Trimming left V 4 bases short and J 1 base short, with 11 bases between. The CDR3 spells CASSSSGGSGNTIYF. CDR3 sequence (DNA): TGTGCCAGCAGTTCGAGCGGGGGATCTGGAAACACCATATATTTT.

The chain's CDR3 is CASSPPWGTFASYEQYF. CDR3 sequence (DNA): TGTGCCAGCAGCCCACCCTGGGGGACATTCGCCTCCTACGAGCAGTACTTC. The V gene is TRBV28, the J gene TRBJ2-7; weak D call: TRBD1 (6 bases). This CDR3 is 17 amino acids long. Germline V gene lookup returns CDR1 MDHEN and CDR2 SYDVKM. V lost 6 bases to trimming and J lost 0 bases, with 21 bases between them.

This chain connects TRBV20-1 to TRBJ2-1, with 13 bases identical to TRBD2. J lost 5 bases, V lost 0 bases, and 7 bases had no gene match. This CDR3 is built from 17 residues. Germline CDR1 reads DFQATT; CDR2 reads SNEGSKA (reference sequence). DNA for the CDR3: TGCAGTGCTAGAGACCCCGGACTAGCGGGAGCCCACAATGAGCAGTTCTTC. Translating it yields CSARDPGLAGAHNEQFF.

This clonotype was observed a handful of times. CDR3 residues: CASSLAADTQYF. The DNA of the CDR3 is TGTGCCAGCAGCTTGGCAGCAGATACGCAGTATTTT. The V call is TRBV11-2, the J call TRBJ2-3; D is unresolved. The CDR3 is made up of 12 amino acids. Trimming took off 3 bases at V and 4 bases at J, with 5 bases between the two ends. Germline V gene lookup returns CDR1 SGHAT and CDR2 FQNNGV.

The V and J genes are TRBV2 and TRBJ2-1; D uncertain. The CDR3 sequence is 13 residues long. Trimming took 6 bases from V and 9 from J, leaving 15 bases between them. Germline loops: CDR1 SNHLY, CDR2 FYNNEI. This CDR3 reads CASSQGPWGEQFF. The CDR3 bases are TGTGCCAGCAGCCAAGGGCCCTGGGGTGAGCAGTTCTTC.

The J gene is TRBJ1-2, the V gene TRBV3-1; no reliable D call. V lost 0 bases and J lost 7, with 9 bases in between. Germline V gene data show CDR1 as LGHDT and CDR2 as YNNKEL (reference sequence). This CDR3 comprises 13 residues. CDR3 residues: CASSQESGLGYTF. DNA of the CDR3: TGTGCCAGCAGCCAAGAATCCGGGCTTGGCTACACCTTC.

The table lists this clonotype with a few counts. V gene TRBV29-1 combines with J gene TRBJ2-2, with D possibly matching TRBD1 (6 bases). V lost 4 bases, J lost 5 bases, and 8 bases lay in between. CDR3 size: 12 residues. In germline, CDR1 is SQVTM, CDR2 ANQGSEA. CDR3 coding DNA: TGCAGCGTTGGGCAGGGGACCGGGGAGCTGTTTTTT. It is translated as CSVGQGTGELFF.

V is TRBV19 and J is TRBJ2-5; 8 bases fit TRBD2. This CDR3 region has 13 residues. CDR1 and CDR2 (germline): LNHDA, SQIVND (reference sequence). The ends lost 5 bases at V and 4 bases at J; junction bases unmatched: 3. The CDR3 bases are TGTGCCAGTAGTCCCGCGGGGGGAGAGACCCAGTACTTC. This gives the protein CASSPAGGETQYF.

This clonotype was observed a few times. The V gene is TRBV18, the J gene TRBJ2-6; TRBD2 might be the D (7 bases). Per the germline V gene, CDR1 is KGHSH and CDR2 is LQKENI. Trimming shortened V by 4 bases and J by 2 bases, and 12 bases separated the two germline ends. This CDR3 is built from 16 residues. This CDR3 is CASSLRGAAGANVLTF. CDR3 nucleotides: TGTGCCAGCTCACTCCGGGGGGCTGCTGGGGCCAACGTCCTGACTTTC. Full variable domain (outside the CDR3, taken from reference TRBV18 and TRBJ2-6): NAGVMQNPRHLVRRRGQEARLRCSPMKGHSHVYWYRQLPEEGLKFMVYLQKENIIDESGMPKERFSAEFPKEGPSILRIQQVVRGDSAAYFCASSLRGAAGANVLTFGAGSRLTVL.